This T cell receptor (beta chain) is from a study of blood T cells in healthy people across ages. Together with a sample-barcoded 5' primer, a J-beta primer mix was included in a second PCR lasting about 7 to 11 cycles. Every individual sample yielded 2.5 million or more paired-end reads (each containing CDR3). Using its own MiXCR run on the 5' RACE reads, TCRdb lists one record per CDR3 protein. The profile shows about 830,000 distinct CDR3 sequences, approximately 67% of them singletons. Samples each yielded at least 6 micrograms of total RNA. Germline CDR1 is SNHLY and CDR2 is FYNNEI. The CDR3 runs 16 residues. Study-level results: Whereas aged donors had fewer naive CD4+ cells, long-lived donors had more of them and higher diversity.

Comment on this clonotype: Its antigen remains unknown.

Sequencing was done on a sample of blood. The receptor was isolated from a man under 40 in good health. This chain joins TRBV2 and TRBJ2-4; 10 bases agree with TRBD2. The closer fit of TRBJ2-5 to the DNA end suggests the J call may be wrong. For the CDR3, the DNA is TGTGCCAGCAGTGATTGGCTAGCGGGGGACAAGGAGACCCAGTACTTC. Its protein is CASSDWLAGDKETQYF.